Following are 19 T cell receptor beta chains from one sample sequenced in a study of immune heterogeneity within non-small cell lung tumors. Amplification of TCR beta CDR3 was performed by multiplex PCR with 32 V and 13 J primers. TCRdb fed the multiplex PCR reads into MiXCR, producing one record per CDR3 protein. This table holds roughly 3,200 distinct CDR3 sequences, more than 50% found once. The template for each sample was 600 ng of genomic DNA, which had been extracted from bulk tumor tissue. The authors collected several far-apart biopsies from each primary tumor during surgery. Undergoing curative surgery were patients whose non-small cell lung cancer was untreated and newly diagnosed. The sequencing input was lung tumor tissue. These receptors all come from a man in his fifties or sixties with non-small cell lung cancer.

This clonotype is large (0.1 to 1%) by share. CDR3 region: CASSQEWGGNYGYTF. The CDR3 coding sequence is TGCGCCAGCAGCCAAGAGTGGGGGGGAAACTATGGCTACACCTTC. The V and J genes are TRBV4-1 and TRBJ1-2, with TRBD1 as a possible D gene (5 bases). Looked up from germline, CDR1 is MGHRA and CDR2 is YSYEKL. The CDR3 consists of 15 residues. Trimming removed 0 bases at V and 2 bases at J, with 10 bases between.

This clonotype is labeled as medium-sized. J is TRBJ2-3 and V is TRBV29-1, with a possible D match to TRBD2 (6 bases). The length of the CDR3 is 12 residues. Deletions cut 3 bases from V and 6 bases from J, with 10 bases between. The germline CDR1 and CDR2 sequences are SQVTM and ANQGSEA. The CDR3 DNA reads as TGCAGCGTTGACGGGAGAACGGATACGCAGTATTTT. It translates to CSVDGRTDTQYF.

The V and J genes are TRBV19 and TRBJ1-6; D not certain. Trimming shortened V by 3 bases and J by 7 bases, and 10 bases separated the two germline ends. Germline CDR1 reads LNHDA; CDR2 reads SQIVND (reference sequence). This CDR3 is built from 14 residues. CDR3 loop: CASSIAGDNSPLHF. The CDR3 nucleotides read TGTGCCAGTAGTATTGCAGGCGACAATTCACCCCTCCACTTT.

This clonotype appeared a few times. A much larger clone differs from this one at a single base, so this may be a read error. V usage is TRBV28 and J usage is TRBJ1-2, with D tentatively TRBD1 (6 bases). Trimming left V 8 bases short and J 9 bases short, with 13 bases between. The CDR3 is made up of 11 amino acids. Germline CDR1 MDHEN, CDR2 SYDVKM. The CDR3 reads CASRDIGCYTF. CDR3 sequence (DNA): TGTGCCAGCCGGGACATAGGTTGCTACACCTTC.

This clonotype is hyperexpanded. The J gene is TRBJ2-2, the V gene TRBV2, with TRBD1 as a possible D gene (5 bases). Trimming took off 4 bases at V and 6 bases at J, with 15 bases between the two ends. The CDR3 sequence is 15 residues long. Per the germline V gene, CDR1 is SNHLY and CDR2 is FYNNEI. This chain's CDR3 is CASSGGRVLPGELFF. CDR3 coding DNA: TGTGCCAGCAGTGGAGGCAGGGTACTTCCCGGGGAGCTGTTTTTT.

The J gene is TRBJ2-7, the V gene TRBV4-1; D gene uncertain. The V gene lost 0 bases and the J gene lost 0 bases, with 6 bases spanning the gap. Germline values: CDR1 MGHRA, CDR2 YSYEKL. CDR3 length: 14 residues. Here the CDR3 DNA reads TGCGCCAGCAGCCAAGATTCCATCTCCTACGAGCAGTACTTC. Protein: CASSQDSISYEQYF.

This clonotype is medium-sized by share. The V call is TRBV7-2, the J call TRBJ2-5; maybe TRBD1 (5 bases). The germline V gene encodes CDR1 SGHTA and CDR2 FQGNSA. The CDR3 runs to 15 residues. V gave up 8 bases and J gave up 3 bases, with 19 bases separating them. The CDR3 sequence: CASHTRQRQKETQYF. CDR3 coding DNA: TGTGCCAGCCATACTCGACAGCGACAAAAAGAGACCCAGTACTTC.

The chain couples TRBV24-1 to TRBJ2-1; D is uncertain. Trimming removed 3 bases from V and 4 bases from J, with 9 bases in between. The CDR3 consists of 14 residues. The germline gives CDR1 KGHDR, CDR2 SFDVKD. This CDR3 reads CATSDRSTYNEQFF. Written as DNA, the CDR3 is TGTGCCACCAGTGATCGTTCTACTTACAATGAGCAGTTCTTC.

This clonotype was observed a single time. This chain links TRBV7-2 with TRBJ1-2; D possibly corresponds to TRBD1 (5 bases). The CDR3 has 16 residues. Germline CDR1 and CDR2: SGHTA and FQGNSA. V shed 3 bases and J shed 1 base, with 15 bases lying between them. The DNA for the CDR3 is TGTGCCAGCAGCTTTGGCAGGGACCACCGTAACTATGGCTACACCTTC. Its protein is CASSFGRDHRNYGYTF.

The chain joins TRBV18 to TRBJ2-1; possibly TRBD1 for D (5 bases). This CDR3 spans 15 amino acids. The germline gives CDR1 KGHSH, CDR2 LQKENI. V shed 1 base and J shed 7 bases, with 14 bases lying between them. The DNA for the CDR3 is TGTGCCAGCTCACCACAGATGGCAGGGAATAATGAGCAGTTCTTC. Translation gives CASSPQMAGNNEQFF.

The rearrangement joins TRBV27 to TRBJ1-5, with 8 bases identical to TRBD1. The V gene end was trimmed by 6 bases and the J gene end by 4 bases; junction bases not matched to a gene: 5. Per the germline V gene, CDR1 is MNHEY and CDR2 is SMNVEV (reference sequence). CDR3 length: 14 amino acids. CDR3 in amino acids: CASRRQGTNQPQHF. In DNA, the CDR3 is TGTGCCAGCAGACGACAGGGGACTAATCAGCCCCAGCATTTT.

In its sample, this clonotype is medium-sized. The chain couples TRBV7-9 to TRBJ2-3; no clear D gene. CDR1 and CDR2 from the germline V gene are SEHNR and FQNEAQ (reference sequence). Trimming cost V 2 bases and J 4 bases, with 4 bases left between them. The CDR3 is made up of 12 amino acids. The CDR3, as DNA: TGTGCCAGCAGCTTAACGTCAGATACGCAGTATTTT. Its protein product is CASSLTSDTQYF.

Judged by abundance, this clonotype is large (0.1 to 1%). The CDR3 DNA is TGTGCCAGCAGCGCCCAGGGTCACTCTGGAAACACCATATATTTT. This translates into CASSAQGHSGNTIYF. This chain uses TRBV11-1 with TRBJ1-3; a possible D gene is TRBD1 (5 bases). Germline assignment: CDR1 SGHAT and CDR2 FQDESV (reference sequence). The CDR3 loop spans 15 amino acids. V was pared by 5 bases and J by 0 bases, with 11 bases between.

By share of the sample, this clonotype is medium-sized. This chain links TRBV12-5 with TRBJ2-2; maybe TRBD1 (6 bases). Germline CDR1 and CDR2: LGHNT and FRNRAP. The CDR3 is made up of 13 amino acids. V was shortened by 7 bases and J by 0 bases, with 6 bases between the two germline ends. Here the CDR3 reads CASEGANTGELFF. CDR3 coding DNA: TGTGCTAGTGAGGGGGCGAACACCGGGGAGCTGTTTTTT.

V gene TRBV12-3 or TRBV12-4 combines with J gene TRBJ1-1; no firm D call. Trimming stripped 3 bases from V and 0 bases from J, with 14 bases between. CDR3 size: 16 residues. CDR3 protein: CASSFPVTRMNTEAFF. The CDR3 DNA sequence: TGTGCCAGCAGTTTCCCGGTGACTAGAATGAACACTGAAGCTTTCTTT.

This chain uses TRBV28 with TRBJ1-3, with unresolved D. From germline, CDR1 is MDHEN and CDR2 SYDVKM. The CDR3 totals 14 residues. V was trimmed by 8 bases and J by 4 bases, leaving 15 bases between them. CDR3 coding DNA: TGTGCCAGCCATAAAAAGGCCGGGGGAAACACCATATATTTT. Its protein is CASHKKAGGNTIYF.

The V gene is TRBV12-3 or TRBV12-4, the J gene TRBJ1-2; D gene unclear. This CDR3 has 14 amino acids. Trimming removed 3 bases from V and 4 bases from J, with 12 bases in between. The chain's CDR3 is CASSLSVGIYGYTF. Written as DNA, the CDR3 is TGTGCCAGCAGTTTGAGTGTAGGGATCTATGGCTACACCTTC.

DNA for the CDR3: TGCGCCAGCAGTGAGTGGAACACTGAAGCTTTCTTT. Its translation is CASSEWNTEAFF. This chain connects TRBV10-1 to TRBJ1-1; unclear D gene. Germline V gene lookup returns CDR1 WNHNN and CDR2 SYGVQD (reference sequence). The CDR3 has 12 residues. V lost 1 base and J 1 base, leaving 1 base between the germline ends.

A few counts support this clonotype. A much larger clone differs by one base, so this may be a read error. V usage is TRBV11-2 and J usage is TRBJ2-1; D remains ambiguous. Germline CDR1 and CDR2: SGHAT and FQNNGV. The CDR3 runs 13 residues. CDR3 in amino acids: CASSLGLYNEQLF. In DNA, the CDR3 is TGTGCCAGCAGCTTAGGACTCTACAATGAGCAGTTATTC.